The clone carrying this T cell receptor (beta chain) was detected only once. This record comes from a study of blood T cell repertoires in COVID-19. Looking at the study overall: Nucleic acid was either cDNA or gDNA, and it came from T cells, B-cell-depleted T cells, or PBMCs.

Authors' analysis steps: Estimated nucleated cell counts came from reference gene primer amplification. Sequencing was performed with immunoSEQ multiplex PCR; in TCRdb, only in-frame clones are kept and a portion is missing. V and J calls plus clone size are reproduced from that table; the DNA served to infer D and trimming. The profile covers more than 100,000 clones, with over 80% appearing a single time and 2% to 2.5% taken by the ten largest. The CDR3 runs 16 residues. The germline CDR1 and CDR2 sequences are LNHDA and SQIVND (reference sequence). V lost 1 base, J lost 8 bases, and 9 bases stayed unmatched.

The chain joins TRBV19 to TRBJ1-4; 8 bases align to TRBD1. The sample consisted of peripheral blood. The TCR comes from a man aged 50-60 years with active COVID-19. The DNA for the CDR3 is TGTGCCAGTAGTATAGGTAGACAGGGGATTGGCGAAAAACTGTTTTTT. Encoded protein: CASSIGRQGIGEKLFF. Looking up the rest from reference TRBV19 and TRBJ1-4 gives the full variable domain: DGGITQSPKYLFRKEGQNVTLSCEQNLNHDAMYWYRQDPGQGLRLIYYSQIVNDFQKGDIAEGYSVSREKKESFPLTVTSAQKNPTAFYLCASSIGRQGIGEKLFFGSGTQLSVL.